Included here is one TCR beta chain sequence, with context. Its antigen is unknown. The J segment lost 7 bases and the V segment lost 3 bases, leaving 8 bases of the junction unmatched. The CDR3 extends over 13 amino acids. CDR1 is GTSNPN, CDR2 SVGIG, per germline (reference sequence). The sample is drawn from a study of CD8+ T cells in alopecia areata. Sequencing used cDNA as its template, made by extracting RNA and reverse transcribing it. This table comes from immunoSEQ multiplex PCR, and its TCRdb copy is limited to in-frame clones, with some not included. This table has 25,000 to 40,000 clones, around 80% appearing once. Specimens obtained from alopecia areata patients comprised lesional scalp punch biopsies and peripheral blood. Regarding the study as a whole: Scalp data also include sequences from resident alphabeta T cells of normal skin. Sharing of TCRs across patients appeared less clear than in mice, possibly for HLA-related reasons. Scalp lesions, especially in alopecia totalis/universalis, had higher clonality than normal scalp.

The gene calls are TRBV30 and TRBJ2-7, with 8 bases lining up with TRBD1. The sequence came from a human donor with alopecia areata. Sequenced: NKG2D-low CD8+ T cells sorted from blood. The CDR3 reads CAWRGQGTREQYF. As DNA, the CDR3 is TGTGCCTGGAGAGGACAGGGAACGCGAGAGCAGTACTTC. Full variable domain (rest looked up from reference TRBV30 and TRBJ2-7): SQTIHQWPATLVQPVGSPLSLECTVEGTSNPNLYWYRQAAGRGLQLLFYSVGIGQISSEVPQNLSASRPQDRQFILSSKKLLLSDSGFYLCAWRGQGTREQYFGPGTRLTVT.